The T cell receptor (beta chain) under discussion was sequenced for a study of cytotoxic CD8 clonotypes in ibrutinib-treated CLL. Study-level information: After a median of around 70 months, 14 patients stayed remitted and around twelve progressed; responses had been partial in roughly 25 and complete in 2. Sequencing produced an average of about 280,000 productive templates and 94,082 productive rearrangements per sample.

This clone occurred once. Clones were sequenced by immunoSEQ multiplex PCR, and TCRdb holds only the in-frame ones, with some missing. The table includes 55,000 to 80,000 clones, less than 95% detected once. Germline CDR1 reads SGHVS; CDR2 reads FNYEAQ. The CDR3 runs to 16 residues. V was clipped by 2 bases and J by 1 base, with 13 bases between them. Genomic DNA for TCR beta libraries, around 2 micrograms, came from cryopreserved PBMCs. This TCR was recovered from a human donor with chronic lymphocytic leukemia. The chain recombines TRBV7-6 with TRBJ2-3; D is perhaps TRBD2 (6 bases). This material consisted of PBMCs, taken after 12 months of ibrutinib treatment. In DNA, the CDR3 is TGTGCCAGCAGCTTACGACTAGTAGCTGGCACAGATACGCAGTATTTT. This codes for CASSLRLVAGTDTQYF.